This entry concerns a single T cell receptor (beta chain). Its target is unknown. Each sample contributed roughly 9.3 x 10^4 TCR templates to the assay. Using immunoSEQ multiplex PCR, the repertoire was profiled, and TCRdb retains in-frame clones only, with some absent. The data contain 110,000 or so clones, about 93% of them singletons. The germline gives CDR1 SGHTA, CDR2 FQGNSA. Trimming pared 10 bases from V and 4 bases from J, leaving 16 bases between. The length of the CDR3 is 14 residues. This sample is drawn from a study of siplizumab effects on memory and regulatory T cells. General study results and limits: Memory cells seemed less diverse than naive T cells, which seemed major alloresponse contributors. Researchers could map only a minor fraction of alloreactive clones to unstimulated subsets.

The sequence was collected from a human donor in good health. Material for sequencing was non-Treg CD4+ T cells sorted from blood. The rearrangement joins TRBV7-2 to TRBJ2-2, with D possibly TRBD2 on 6 matching bases. The DNA for the CDR3 is TGTGCCACCTCACGGGGGACCCCCACCGGGGAGCTGTTTTTT. Protein sequence: CATSRGTPTGELFF. Full variable domain (rest looked up from reference TRBV7-2 and TRBJ2-2): GAGVSQSPSNKVTEKGKDVELRCDPISGHTALYWYRQSLGQGLEFLIYFQGNSAPDKSGLPSDRFSAERTGGSVSTLTIQRTQQEDSAVYLCATSRGTPTGELFFGEGSRLTVL.